The 9 T cell receptor beta chains given below trace back to one sample, sequenced in a study of blood T cell repertoires in COVID-19 (dated by TCRdb to 2019 to 2021). The library came from the immunoSEQ multiplex PCR assay. TCRdb took over this immuneACCESS table, retaining in-frame rearrangements with V and J assigned. Such tables are incomplete; in checked studies, under half of the missing clones stem from an unresolved V gene, and the remainder is unexplained. This sample is represented by over 200,000 clones; 92% of them were singletons. The ten largest make up under 1.5% of the sample. The material sequenced was peripheral blood. These receptors were obtained from a man between 25 and 39 years old with acute or convalescent COVID-19.

V usage is TRBV29-1 and J usage is TRBJ1-1, with unresolved D. Germline V gene sequence: CDR1 SQVTM, CDR2 ANQGSEA. V dropped 5 bases and J dropped 0 bases, with 7 bases sitting between them. The CDR3 covers 12 residues. The CDR3 DNA reads TGCAGCGTTCCCCCCATGAACACTGAAGCTTTCTTT. Its protein is CSVPPMNTEAFF.

This chain links TRBV7-6 with TRBJ2-5; D might be TRBD1 (5 bases). This CDR3 is 15 amino acids long. Looked up from germline, CDR1 is SGHVS and CDR2 is FNYEAQ. Trimming took off 2 bases at V and 4 bases at J, with 14 bases between the two ends. CDR3 sequence (DNA): TGTGCCAGCAGCTTAAAAGGTCAGGGAAGAGAGACCCAGTACTTC. Protein: CASSLKGQGRETQYF. Drawing the rest from reference TRBV7-6 and TRBJ2-5, the complete variable domain is GAGVSQSPRYKVTKRGQDVALRCDPISGHVSLYWYRQALGQGPEFLTYFNYEAQQDKSGLPNDRFSAERPEGSISTLTIQRTEQRDSAMYRCASSLKGQGRETQYFGPGTRLLVL.

Only a few counts were recorded for this clone. CDR3 in DNA: TGTGCCACCAGCAGAGAAGACAGGGCTGGGGCCAACGTCCTGACTTTC. Translation gives CATSREDRAGANVLTF. The chain recombines TRBV15 with TRBJ2-6; TRBD1 agrees at 7 bases. Germline-derived CDR1 and CDR2 are LNHNV and YYDKDF (reference sequence). The CDR3 totals 16 residues. V was pared by 0 bases and J by 2 bases, with 1 base of the junction left unmatched.

This rearrangement joins TRBV2 to TRBJ1-5; tentatively, D is TRBD1 (6 bases). Germline values: CDR1 SNHLY, CDR2 FYNNEI. V was shortened by 7 bases and J by 5 bases, with 15 bases between the two germline ends. The CDR3 is 14 amino acids. This chain's CDR3 is CASNQGHLYQPQHF. CDR3 nucleotides: TGTGCCAGCAACCAGGGGCACCTTTATCAGCCCCAGCATTTT.

The V call is TRBV27, the J call TRBJ2-6; D possibly corresponds to TRBD1 (6 bases). The CDR3 covers 16 residues. Germline CDR1 reads MNHEY; CDR2 reads SMNVEV (reference sequence). Trimming left V 6 bases short and J 1 base short, with 13 bases between. Written as DNA, the CDR3 is TGTGCCAGCAGAATCACAGGGCCGTCTGGGGCCAACGTCCTGACTTTC. It specifies CASRITGPSGANVLTF.

CDR3 DNA sequence: TGTGCCAGCAGCTTAGGTGGGACTGGGAGTTTCTACGAGCAGTACTTC. Amino acids: CASSLGGTGSFYEQYF. This chain links TRBV11-3 with TRBJ2-7, with a weak D call TRBD2 (6 bases). V lost 1 base, J lost 3 bases, and 16 bases lay in between. Germline loops: CDR1 SGHNT, CDR2 YENEEA. This CDR3 contains 16 residues.

This rearrangement joins TRBV7-2 to TRBJ1-1; D unclear. Germline V gene data show CDR1 as SGHTA and CDR2 as FQGNSA. The CDR3 is 13 residues long. V shed 4 bases and J shed 2 bases, with 8 bases lying between them. The DNA for the CDR3 is TGTGCCAGCAGCTCCCCAGGTAACACTGAAGCTTTCTTT. Translating it yields CASSSPGNTEAFF.

DNA of the CDR3: TGTGCCAGCAGCCCAGGGGGCTGGAACACTGAAGCTTTCTTT. Residues: CASSPGGWNTEAFF. The chain links TRBV28 to TRBJ1-1; TRBD1 aligns across 8 bases. Unmatched junction bases numbered 4, after V lost 6 bases and J lost 1 base. CDR3 length: 14 residues. The germline V gene encodes CDR1 MDHEN and CDR2 SYDVKM. Filled out from reference TRBV28 and TRBJ1-1, the complete variable domain reads DVKVTQSSRYLVKRTGEKVFLECVQDMDHENMFWYRQDPGLGLRLIYFSYDVKMKEKGDIPEGYSVSREKKERFSLILESASTNQTSMYLCASSPGGWNTEAFFGQGTRLTVV.

The gene calls are TRBV5-1 and TRBJ2-7; TRBD1 matches at 10 bases. With V trimmed by 4 bases and J by 0 bases, 7 bases remained unmatched. Germline CDR1 and CDR2: SGHRS and YFSETQ. The CDR3 loop spans 16 amino acids. The CDR3 DNA sequence: TGCGCCAGCAGCAGACAGGGGGCGGGTCGCTCCTACGAGCAGTACTTC. This gives the protein CASSRQGAGRSYEQYF. The full variable domain, rest sourced from reference TRBV5-1 and TRBJ2-7, is KAGVTQTPRYLIKTRGQQVTLSCSPISGHRSVSWYQQTPGQGLQFLFEYFSETQRNKGNFPGRFSGRQFSNSRSEMNVSTLELGDSALYLCASSRQGAGRSYEQYFGPGTRLTVT.